Listed below are T cell receptor beta chains from one sample, sequenced in a study of CD4+ T cells in melanoma. Sequencing used immunoSEQ multiplex PCR; TCRdb keeps in-frame clones, though not all of them. Of around 50,000 clones listed, 80% to 90% are singletons. The sample consisted of peripheral blood. The source is a human donor with melanoma. Both conserved end residues are part of each CDR3. Fields, in order: J gene, V gene, CDR3 length, D gene, clone size, CDR3 DNA, CDR3 protein. A D gene is named only where the DNA matches it firmly. Clone size is shown for a subset of rows, as once, few, many or a class of expanded clone.

TRBJ1-5,TRBV2,14,NA,NA,TGTGCCAGCAAAGGGGGGGGCGCTTGGCAGCCCCAGCATTTT,CASKGGGAWQPQHF
TRBJ2-5,TRBV29-1,16,NA,NA,TGCAGCGTTTTGACCCGGGGATGGGGGAGCCAAGAGACCCAGTACTTC,CSVLTRGWGSQETQYF
TRBJ1-1,TRBV6-6,14,NA,NA,TGTGCCAGCAGCCCGGAGCCCCGGGCCACTGAAGCTTTCTTT,CASSPEPRATEAFF
TRBJ2-3,TRBV18,12,NA,NA,TGTGCCAGCTCACCCGGCACAGATACGCAGTATTTT,CASSPGTDTQYF
TRBJ1-2,TRBV9,18,TRBD1,NA,TGTGCCAGCAGCGTACAACCGACAGGGGCCCTCTCTAACTATGGCTACACCTTC,CASSVQPTGALSNYGYTF
TRBJ1-5,TRBV7-2,15,NA,few,TGTGCCAGCAGCTTAGGGGACACCCGCAATCAGCCCCAGCATTTT,CASSLGDTRNQPQHF
TRBJ1-1,TRBV30,11,NA,few,TGTGCCTGGAGGGTGAACACTGAAGCTTTCTTT,CAWRVNTEAFF
TRBJ1-1,TRBV16,16,NA,few,TGTGCCAGCAGCCAATTAGGGCGTACTTCGAACACTGAAGCTTTCTTT,CASSQLGRTSNTEAFF
TRBJ1-1,TRBV28,14,NA,NA,TGTGCCAGCAGTTTATACGTGGGGGTAACTGAAGCTTTCTTT,CASSLYVGVTEAFF
TRBJ1-6,TRBV7-9,15,NA,NA,TGTGCCAGCAGGTTAGAGGGTCTCGATAATTCACCCCTCCACTTT,CASRLEGLDNSPLHF
TRBJ2-1,TRBV2,16,TRBD2,NA,TGTGCCAGCAGTGAAGCAGGGACGGGGGGGTTCCATGAGCAGTTCTTC,CASSEAGTGGFHEQFF
TRBJ2-1,TRBV9,14,NA,once,TGTGCCAGCAGCGTACAGGGCACTTACAATGAGCAGTTCTTC,CASSVQGTYNEQFF
TRBJ2-1,TRBV10-3,18,TRBD2,NA,TGTGCCACGAAAGCGGGACTAGCGGGGGGGGCCCCTGACAATGAGCAGTTCTTC,CATKAGLAGGAPDNEQFF
TRBJ2-7,TRBV5-5,14,TRBD1,NA,TGTGCCAGCAGCCCCCGGGACAGGGACAACGAGCAGTACTTC,CASSPRDRDNEQYF
TRBJ1-6,TRBV7-9,16,NA,NA,TGTGCCATACTGGAGCTCCAATCAGGAACAAATTCACCCCTCCACTTT,CAILELQSGTNSPLHF
TRBJ2-5,TRBV27,12,NA,NA,TGTGCCAGCAGAGGAAGCACAGAGACCCAGTACTTC,CASRGSTETQYF
TRBJ2-5,TRBV11-2,15,NA,NA,TGTGCCAGCAGCTTAGTGGAGGGGGGGCGACCGACCCAGTACTTC,CASSLVEGGRPTQYF
TRBJ2-7,TRBV7-8,15,NA,NA,TGTGCCAGCAGCTTAGGTGGGACGGGGGGCCACGAGCAGTACTTC,CASSLGGTGGHEQYF
TRBJ2-2,TRBV2,13,NA,once,TGTGCCAGCAGTGAGTCTGTGCCCGGGGAGCTGTTTTTT,CASSESVPGELFF
TRBJ1-1,TRBV27,14,NA,NA,TGTGCCAGCAGTTCGCGGGGGCAGGTCACTGAAGCTTTCTTT,CASSSRGQVTEAFF
TRBJ2-1,TRBV6-1,14,NA,NA,TGTGCCAGCAGTGCTCCGGGACGGCCCAATGAGCAGTTCTTC,CASSAPGRPNEQFF
TRBJ2-2,TRBV6-1,15,NA,once,TGTGCCAGCAGTGACGGGACCCTGAACACCGGGGAGCTGTTTTTT,CASSDGTLNTGELFF
TRBJ2-1,TRBV18,17,TRBD1,NA,TGTGCCAGCTCACCACCGTCCAGGGGGTCTCAATACAATGAGCAGTTCTTC,CASSPPSRGSQYNEQFF
TRBJ2-3,TRBV5-5,15,NA,NA,TGTGCCAGCAGCTTAGAATTACAGGGCCCAGATACGCAGTATTTT,CASSLELQGPDTQYF
TRBJ1-4,TRBV28,16,NA,NA,TGTGCCAGCAGCCAGCTCGGGAGGGACATCGGGGAAAAACTGTTTTTT,CASSQLGRDIGEKLFF
TRBJ1-5,TRBV6-1,15,TRBD1,NA,TGTGCCAGCAACCCCCGACAGGGCGAGGATCAGCCCCAGCATTTT,CASNPRQGEDQPQHF